Below, 13 T cell receptor beta chains from the same sample are listed, as sequenced in a study of blood T cells in healthy people across ages (dated by TCRdb to about 2015). The library came from 5' RACE. Reads for this sample came from an Illumina HiSeq 2500. A second PCR of roughly 7 to 12 cycles was run with a J-beta primer mix and a sample-barcoded 5' primer. Starting from the raw public reads, TCRdb applied fastp trimming at Q25, assembled clones with MiXCR and retained in-frame beta chains. Identical CDR3 proteins give one entry, which carries the most common genes and DNA. This sample gives 1.5 million to 2 million distinct CDR3 sequences in total; approximately 30% of them show up just once. The ten largest clones represent around 7.7% of the sample. The specimen was blood. These receptor sequences come from a woman in her thirties in good health.

This clonotype occurred a few times. This chain links TRBV7-9 with TRBJ1-2, with TRBD1 identical over 9 bases. Per the germline V gene, CDR1 is SEHNR and CDR2 is FQNEAQ (reference sequence). CDR3 length equals 14 residues. J was trimmed by 8 bases and V by 6 bases; bases with no gene match: 10. The DNA of the CDR3 is TGTGCCAGCAGGCCTGGACAGGGGTTGCGGGGCTACACCTTC. Translation: CASRPGQGLRGYTF.

V usage is TRBV20-1 and J usage is TRBJ2-5; TRBD1 matches at 11 bases. Matching the DNA end better, TRBJ2-7 makes the J call doubtful. The CDR3 runs to 14 residues. Germline CDR1 is DFQATT and CDR2 is SNEGSKA (reference sequence). CDR3 sequence: CSASEGQGAYEQYF. The CDR3 DNA reads TGCAGTGCTAGCGAGGGACAGGGGGCCTACGAGCAGTACTTC.

This clonotype was observed a handful of times. This sequence joins TRBV2 and TRBJ2-7, with D possibly being TRBD1 (6 bases). Germline CDR1 and CDR2: SNHLY and FYNNEI. This CDR3 is built from 13 residues. V gave up 8 bases and J gave up 3 bases, with 14 bases separating them. The CDR3 DNA is TGTGCCAGCCAAGGCGAACAGGGCTACGAGCAGTACTTC. It is translated as CASQGEQGYEQYF.

This clonotype has only one observation. A much larger clone sits a single nucleotide away, making a read error possible. V and J are TRBV7-2 and TRBJ2-5; the D is unclear. This CDR3 spans 13 amino acids. CDR1 is SGHTA, CDR2 FQGNSA, per germline. The CDR3 sequence: CASSLSFLETQDF. CDR3 sequence (DNA): TGTGCCAGCAGCTTAAGTTTTTTAGAGACCCAGGACTTC.

The chain recombines TRBV5-1 with TRBJ1-1, with 8 positions matching TRBD1. Germline V gene sequence: CDR1 SGHRS, CDR2 YFSETQ. V shed 1 base, J shed 6 bases, and the junction held 14 bases outside the gene matches. This CDR3 spans 17 amino acids. CDR3 amino acids: CASSLSFLQGVRAEAFF. CDR3 DNA: TGCGCCAGCAGCTTGTCCTTCCTACAGGGGGTGAGGGCTGAAGCTTTCTTT.

About this clonotype: Given a much more abundant clone one base away, this may be a read error. This rearrangement joins TRBV5-1 to TRBJ2-3, with 9 bases matching TRBD2. CDR1 is SGHRS, CDR2 YFSETQ, per germline. The CDR3 is made up of 15 amino acids. V gave up 0 bases and J gave up 4 bases; unmatched junction bases: 3. This CDR3 is CASSLASGVPDTQYF. DNA of the CDR3: TGCGCCAGCAGCTTGGCTAGCGGGGTACCAGATACGCAGTATTTT.

Regarding this clonotype: The junction and the germline gene differ at one end; a read error may be behind it. The chain employs TRBV14 and TRBJ1-1; D is unresolved. CDR3 size: 11 residues. Germline V gene lookup returns CDR1 SGHDN and CDR2 FVKESK. CDR3 in amino acids: CASQGHTVAFF. In nucleotides, the CDR3 is TGTGCCTCACAAGGGCACACTGTAGCTTTCTTT.

This clonotype has more than one count but fewer than ten. The chain links TRBV12-3 or TRBV12-4 to TRBJ2-1; D is undetermined. The CDR3 consists of 14 residues. Trimming removed 3 bases at V and 3 bases at J, with 9 bases between. CDR3 in DNA: TGTGCCAGCAGTTTTGGGTACCGCTACAATGAGCAGTTCTTC. This sequence encodes CASSFGYRYNEQFF.

This clonotype has at least ten counts. The chain uses TRBV7-3 and TRBJ1-2; TRBD1 is a possible D gene (5 bases). The CDR3 contains 15 residues. Germline V gene data show CDR1 as SGHTA and CDR2 as FQGTGA. V was shortened by 1 base and J by 2 bases, with 11 bases between the two germline ends. Written as DNA, the CDR3 is TGTGCCAGCAGCTTAATCGGGGGGTCGAACTATGGCTACACCTTC. Translating gives CASSLIGGSNYGYTF.

The genes are TRBV30 and TRBJ1-4; D gene unclear. The germline V and J ends were trimmed by 7 bases and 8 bases, with 20 bases remaining between them. Germline CDR1 reads GTSNPN; CDR2 reads SVGIG (reference sequence). This CDR3 is built from 14 residues. The DNA of the CDR3 is TGTGCCTCTGACCTGGGGATCCTAGGGGAAAAACTGTTTTTT. Translated, it gives CASDLGILGEKLFF.

This clonotype was observed many times. The chain has TRBV24-1 and TRBJ2-1; weak D call: TRBD2 (5 bases). The CDR3 runs to 13 residues. The germline V gene has CDR1 KGHDR and CDR2 SFDVKD. The germline V and J ends were trimmed by 12 bases and 0 bases, with 11 bases remaining between them. The CDR3 DNA reads TGTGCCTCAGCGGCAGGCTCCTACAATGAGCAGTTCTTC. Translated: CASAAGSYNEQFF.

The table lists this clonotype with a few counts. As DNA, the CDR3 is TGTGCCATCAGTGAGTCGGGGTACCAAGAGACCCAGTACTTC. It yields the protein CAISESGYQETQYF. The chain has TRBV10-3 and TRBJ2-5; no firm D call. The V and J ends lost 0 bases and 0 bases respectively, with 5 bases between them. The CDR3 runs to 14 residues. From germline, CDR1 is ENHRY and CDR2 SYGVKD.

This rearrangement joins TRBV20-1 to TRBJ2-7; a possible D gene is TRBD2 (6 bases). Per the germline V gene, CDR1 is DFQATT and CDR2 is SNEGSKA (reference sequence). The CDR3 has 15 residues. V shed 0 bases and J shed 1 base, with 13 bases lying between them. CDR3 DNA sequence: TGCAGTGCTAGAGATGAGAGGGGAGGATCCTACGAGCAGTACTTC. Translating gives CSARDERGGSYEQYF.